The clone carrying this T cell receptor beta chain was counted between two and nine times. Its antigen is unidentified. The CDR3 runs 15 residues. V shed 1 base and J shed 4 bases, with 13 bases lying between them. Germline CDR1 is SGHTA and CDR2 is FQGNSA. This record comes from a study of human T cells and chemical hapten exposure. Broader study findings: Sensitizing to DPC left TCRs with a frequency above 1 in 1000 unaltered.

Unique molecular identifiers were linked by the library to individual cDNA molecules. TCRdb ran MiXCR on the RACE reads and lists one entry per CDR3 protein. This table has some 57,000 distinct CDR3 sequences, 9.5% to 10% appearing once. Documented time point: pre-sensitization, week 0. Treatment indicated: therapeutic diphenylcyclopropenone sensitization with weekly scalp DPC. Unfractionated whole blood was the source of the extracted total RNA. Suited to DPC and affected by alopecia, the donors ranged from 18 to 70 years old. The V and J genes are TRBV7-2 and TRBJ2-5; no firm D call. Sequencing was performed on whole blood, taken in connection with sensitization to the hapten diphenylcyclopropenone (DPC). This clonotype was sampled from a woman younger than 45 with alopecia areata. Some clones in this sample may be carry-over from other donors' samples. Here the CDR3 DNA reads TGTGCCAGCAGCTTAGTCGGGTACGGAGTAGAGACCCAGTACTTC. It encodes CASSLVGYGVETQYF.